What follows are 20 T cell receptor beta chains derived from one specimen sequenced in a study of blood T cell repertoires in COVID-19. Clones were sequenced by immunoSEQ multiplex PCR, and TCRdb holds only the in-frame ones, with some missing. The sample lists some 250,000 clones, around 90% occurring once. The sequencing input was peripheral blood. The origin of the receptors is a woman in her thirties or forties who had recovered from COVID-19.

Only one count was recorded for this clone. The chain uses TRBV7-3 and TRBJ2-6; TRBD1 is a possible D gene (6 bases). This CDR3 spans 17 amino acids. Trimming took off 5 bases at V and 2 bases at J, with 16 bases between the two ends. Germline CDR1 is SGHTA and CDR2 is FQGTGA. CDR3 DNA sequence: TGTGCCAGCAGCCCCCCCCGGACAGCACCTGGGGCCAACGTCCTGACTTTC. Its translation is CASSPPRTAPGANVLTF. The complete variable domain, with remaining parts taken from reference TRBV7-3 and TRBJ2-6, reads GAGVSQTPSNKVTEKGKYVELRCDPISGHTALYWYRQSLGQGPEFLIYFQGTGAADDSGLPNDRFFAVRPEGSVSTLKIQRTERGDSAVYLCASSPPRTAPGANVLTFGAGSRLTVL.

This clone occurred a few times. The genes are TRBV3-1 (or the pseudogene TRBV3-2) and TRBJ1-1; D possibly corresponds to TRBD1 (6 bases). This CDR3 region has 16 residues. Trimming cost V 1 base and J 3 bases, with 15 bases left between them. CDR1 LGHDT and CDR2 YNNKEL come from the germline V gene (reference sequence). The DNA of the CDR3 is TGTGCCAGCAGCCAAGGGGCAGGGGTGGGGTACACTGAAGCTTTCTTT. As protein: CASSQGAGVGYTEAFF.

This clone was recorded only once. V usage is TRBV18 and J usage is TRBJ1-2; no firm D call. V was cut by 2 bases and J by 5 bases, with 15 bases left in between. Germline CDR1 and CDR2: KGHSH and LQKENI. This CDR3 spans 15 amino acids. CDR3 nucleotide sequence: TGTGCCAGCTCACCAGGGTGGAGGGCGGTGTATGGCTACACCTTC. It is translated as CASSPGWRAVYGYTF.

The V gene is TRBV4-3, the J gene TRBJ2-1; 9 bases fit TRBD2. The CDR3 length is 17 residues. V lost 3 bases and J lost 9; bases outside the gene matches: 15. The germline gives CDR1 LGHNA, CDR2 YSLEER. The CDR3 region is CASSQSSGGRVGGEQFF. As DNA, the CDR3 is TGCGCCAGCAGCCAGTCAAGCGGCGGGAGGGTAGGCGGTGAGCAGTTCTTC.

V usage is TRBV7-8 and J usage is TRBJ2-1; TRBD2 matches at 7 bases. There are 16 residues in the CDR3. CDR1 SGHVS and CDR2 FQNEAQ come from the germline V gene. J was trimmed by 2 bases and V by 5 bases; bases with no gene match: 9. As DNA, the CDR3 is TGTGCCAGCAGCCCCCGGGGGGAGTGGGCCTACAATGAGCAGTTCTTC. Its translation is CASSPRGEWAYNEQFF.

This chain connects TRBV10-3 to TRBJ1-4; weak D call: TRBD1 (5 bases). This CDR3 region has 13 residues. Germline CDR1 is ENHRY and CDR2 is SYGVKD. V dropped 8 bases and J dropped 7 bases, with 14 bases sitting between them. CDR3 amino acids: CAISLGRGEKLFF. CDR3 nucleotides: TGTGCCATCTCCCTAGGGAGGGGTGAAAAACTGTTTTTT.

The rearrangement uses TRBV10-1 and TRBJ1-1, with a tentative D call TRBD1 (6 bases). V dropped 8 bases and J dropped 0 bases, with 10 bases sitting between them. The CDR3 has 13 amino acids. CDR1 and CDR2 from the germline V gene are WNHNN and SYGVQD (reference sequence). The CDR3, as DNA: TGCGCCAGCTCCCAGGGGCTGAACACTGAAGCTTTCTTT. Its protein is CASSQGLNTEAFF.

Comments on this clone: The same CDR3 also results from other DNA sequences found in this sample. This chain uses TRBV7-9 with TRBJ1-4; 10 bases match TRBD1. Germline V gene data show CDR1 as SEHNR and CDR2 as FQNEAQ (reference sequence). V lost 5 bases and J lost 1; bases outside the gene matches: 4. This CDR3 spans 16 amino acids. CDR3 DNA: TGTGCCAGCAGCCCCGGACAGGGGGAAACTAATGAAAAACTGTTTTTT. Translated: CASSPGQGETNEKLFF. Looking up the rest from reference TRBV7-9 and TRBJ1-4 gives the full variable domain: DTGVSQNPRHKITKRGQNVTFRCDPISEHNRLYWYRQTLGQGPEFLTYFQNEAQLEKSRLLSDRFSAERPKGSFSTLEIQRTEQGDSAMYLCASSPGQGETNEKLFFGSGTQLSVL.

The chain employs TRBV6-1 and TRBJ2-3; the D is unclear. Between the trimmed V and J ends, which lost 2 bases and 6 bases, there was a span of 6 bases. The CDR3 length is 12 residues. CDR1 is MNHNS and CDR2 is SASEGT in the germline V gene. The DNA of the CDR3 is TGTGCCAGCAGTGAAACCGGGGATACGCAGTATTTT. It yields the protein CASSETGDTQYF.

The genes are TRBV18 and TRBJ1-4, with TRBD1 as a possible D gene (5 bases). The CDR3 contains 14 residues. Germline lookup yields CDR1 KGHSH and CDR2 LQKENI. With 6 bases removed from V and 8 bases from J, the gap between germline ends came to 16 bases. CDR3 sequence reads: CASSPQRGMEKLFF. The CDR3 DNA is TGTGCCAGCTCTCCTCAACGGGGGATGGAAAAACTGTTTTTT. The variable domain in full, completed from reference TRBV18 and TRBJ1-4, reads NAGVMQNPRHLVRRRGQEARLRCSPMKGHSHVYWYRQLPEEGLKFMVYLQKENIIDESGMPKERFSAEFPKEGPSILRIQQVVRGDSAAYFCASSPQRGMEKLFFGSGTQLSVL.

The chain combines TRBV10-3 with TRBJ2-7, with unresolved D. The V end lost 6 bases, the J end lost 5 bases, and 17 bases lay between the germline ends. The CDR3 contains 14 residues. Germline lookup yields CDR1 ENHRY and CDR2 SYGVKD. CDR3 residues: CAISRGPPVHEQYF. CDR3 DNA sequence: TGTGCCATCAGCCGAGGCCCCCCGGTCCACGAGCAGTACTTC.

This chain connects TRBV11-2 to TRBJ2-1; D is unclear. V was shortened by 0 bases and J by 0 bases, with 12 bases between the two germline ends. The germline V gene encodes CDR1 SGHAT and CDR2 FQNNGV. CDR3 length: 17 residues. This chain's CDR3 is CASSLDGSPSSYNEQFF. CDR3 nucleotides: TGTGCCAGCAGCTTAGACGGTAGCCCGAGCTCCTACAATGAGCAGTTCTTC. Based on the CDR3 plus reference TRBV11-2 and TRBJ2-1, the full variable domain is EAGVAQSPRYKIIEKRQSVAFWCNPISGHATLYWYQQILGQGPKLLIQFQNNGVVDDSQLPKDRFSAERLKGVDSTLKIQPAKLEDSAVYLCASSLDGSPSSYNEQFFGPGTRLTVL.

The chain is built from TRBV13 and TRBJ2-5, with TRBD1 identical over 7 bases. Germline CDR1 reads PRHDT; CDR2 reads FYEKMQ (reference sequence). V shed 0 bases and J 4 bases; nucleotides not matched to a gene: 11. The CDR3 is made up of 17 amino acids. The CDR3 sequence is CASSLGVPFAGGETQYF. Written as DNA, the CDR3 is TGTGCCAGCAGCTTAGGGGTCCCTTTCGCAGGGGGAGAGACCCAGTACTTC. Based on the CDR3 plus reference TRBV13 and TRBJ2-5, the full variable domain is AAGVIQSPRHLIKEKRETATLKCYPIPRHDTVYWYQQGPGQDPQFLISFYEKMQSDKGSIPDRFSAQQFSDYHSELNMSSLELGDSALYFCASSLGVPFAGGETQYFGPGTRLLVL.

The rearrangement links TRBV3-1 (or the pseudogene TRBV3-2) to TRBJ2-3; maybe TRBD2 (7 bases). Deletions cut 1 base from V and 0 bases from J, with 14 bases between. Germline assignment: CDR1 LGHDT and CDR2 YNNKEL (reference sequence). The CDR3 loop spans 17 amino acids. The CDR3 protein is CASSQGMAGASTDTQYF. Here the CDR3 DNA reads TGTGCCAGCAGCCAAGGGATGGCGGGGGCTAGCACAGATACGCAGTATTTT.

V and J are TRBV19 and TRBJ1-3; D perhaps matches TRBD1 (5 bases). V shed 4 bases and J shed 2 bases, with 12 bases lying between them. The CDR3 loop spans 15 amino acids. Germline V gene lookup returns CDR1 LNHDA and CDR2 SQIVND (reference sequence). CDR3 region: CASSTSGATGNTIYF. CDR3 sequence (DNA): TGTGCCAGTAGTACCAGTGGGGCTACTGGAAACACCATATATTTT.

The V gene is TRBV7-8, the J gene TRBJ2-7; D might be TRBD2 (6 bases). Trimming stripped 6 bases from V and 6 bases from J, with 15 bases between. CDR1 SGHVS and CDR2 FQNEAQ come from the germline V gene. The CDR3 is 13 amino acids. CDR3 protein: CASSTHGRGEQYV. The CDR3 DNA reads TGTGCCAGCAGTACACACGGGCGGGGCGAGCAGTACGTC.

V and J are TRBV20-1 and TRBJ2-1; no reliable D call. The germline V gene has CDR1 DFQATT and CDR2 SNEGSKA (reference sequence). The ends were cut back, 2 bases at V and 12 bases at J, with 11 bases in the middle. The CDR3 runs to 11 residues. DNA for the CDR3: TGCAGTGCTAGAAAAGCCCCAACGCAGTTCTTC. Amino acids: CSARKAPTQFF.

The genes are TRBV19 and TRBJ1-4; weak D call: TRBD1 (6 bases). Deletions cut 6 bases from V and 8 bases from J, with 16 bases between. The V gene's germline CDR1 is LNHDA and CDR2 SQIVND (reference sequence). The CDR3 contains 14 residues. The CDR3 DNA follows: TGTGCCAGTAGCCCCCGGGGGGCGAGGGAAAAACTGTTTTTT. This translates into CASSPRGAREKLFF.

This chain connects TRBV19 to TRBJ2-2; 9 positions match TRBD1. This CDR3 has 20 residues. With 6 bases clipped from V and 1 base from J, the junction kept 18 bases outside the gene matches. The germline gives CDR1 LNHDA, CDR2 SQIVND (reference sequence). The CDR3 reads CASRQGAAGPGLQNTGELFF. CDR3 coding DNA: TGTGCCAGTAGACAGGGGGCCGCGGGGCCCGGACTACAGAACACCGGGGAGCTGTTTTTT.

The rearrangement uses TRBV5-4 and TRBJ2-1; 7 bases are shared with TRBD2. The CDR3 consists of 12 residues. Germline CDR1 is SGHNT and CDR2 is YYREEE (reference sequence). The V segment lost 6 bases and the J segment 6 bases; nucleotides outside the gene matches: 3. CDR3 in DNA: TGTGCCAGCACCCCGGGGGGCAATGAGCAGTTCTTC. Its protein is CASTPGGNEQFF.